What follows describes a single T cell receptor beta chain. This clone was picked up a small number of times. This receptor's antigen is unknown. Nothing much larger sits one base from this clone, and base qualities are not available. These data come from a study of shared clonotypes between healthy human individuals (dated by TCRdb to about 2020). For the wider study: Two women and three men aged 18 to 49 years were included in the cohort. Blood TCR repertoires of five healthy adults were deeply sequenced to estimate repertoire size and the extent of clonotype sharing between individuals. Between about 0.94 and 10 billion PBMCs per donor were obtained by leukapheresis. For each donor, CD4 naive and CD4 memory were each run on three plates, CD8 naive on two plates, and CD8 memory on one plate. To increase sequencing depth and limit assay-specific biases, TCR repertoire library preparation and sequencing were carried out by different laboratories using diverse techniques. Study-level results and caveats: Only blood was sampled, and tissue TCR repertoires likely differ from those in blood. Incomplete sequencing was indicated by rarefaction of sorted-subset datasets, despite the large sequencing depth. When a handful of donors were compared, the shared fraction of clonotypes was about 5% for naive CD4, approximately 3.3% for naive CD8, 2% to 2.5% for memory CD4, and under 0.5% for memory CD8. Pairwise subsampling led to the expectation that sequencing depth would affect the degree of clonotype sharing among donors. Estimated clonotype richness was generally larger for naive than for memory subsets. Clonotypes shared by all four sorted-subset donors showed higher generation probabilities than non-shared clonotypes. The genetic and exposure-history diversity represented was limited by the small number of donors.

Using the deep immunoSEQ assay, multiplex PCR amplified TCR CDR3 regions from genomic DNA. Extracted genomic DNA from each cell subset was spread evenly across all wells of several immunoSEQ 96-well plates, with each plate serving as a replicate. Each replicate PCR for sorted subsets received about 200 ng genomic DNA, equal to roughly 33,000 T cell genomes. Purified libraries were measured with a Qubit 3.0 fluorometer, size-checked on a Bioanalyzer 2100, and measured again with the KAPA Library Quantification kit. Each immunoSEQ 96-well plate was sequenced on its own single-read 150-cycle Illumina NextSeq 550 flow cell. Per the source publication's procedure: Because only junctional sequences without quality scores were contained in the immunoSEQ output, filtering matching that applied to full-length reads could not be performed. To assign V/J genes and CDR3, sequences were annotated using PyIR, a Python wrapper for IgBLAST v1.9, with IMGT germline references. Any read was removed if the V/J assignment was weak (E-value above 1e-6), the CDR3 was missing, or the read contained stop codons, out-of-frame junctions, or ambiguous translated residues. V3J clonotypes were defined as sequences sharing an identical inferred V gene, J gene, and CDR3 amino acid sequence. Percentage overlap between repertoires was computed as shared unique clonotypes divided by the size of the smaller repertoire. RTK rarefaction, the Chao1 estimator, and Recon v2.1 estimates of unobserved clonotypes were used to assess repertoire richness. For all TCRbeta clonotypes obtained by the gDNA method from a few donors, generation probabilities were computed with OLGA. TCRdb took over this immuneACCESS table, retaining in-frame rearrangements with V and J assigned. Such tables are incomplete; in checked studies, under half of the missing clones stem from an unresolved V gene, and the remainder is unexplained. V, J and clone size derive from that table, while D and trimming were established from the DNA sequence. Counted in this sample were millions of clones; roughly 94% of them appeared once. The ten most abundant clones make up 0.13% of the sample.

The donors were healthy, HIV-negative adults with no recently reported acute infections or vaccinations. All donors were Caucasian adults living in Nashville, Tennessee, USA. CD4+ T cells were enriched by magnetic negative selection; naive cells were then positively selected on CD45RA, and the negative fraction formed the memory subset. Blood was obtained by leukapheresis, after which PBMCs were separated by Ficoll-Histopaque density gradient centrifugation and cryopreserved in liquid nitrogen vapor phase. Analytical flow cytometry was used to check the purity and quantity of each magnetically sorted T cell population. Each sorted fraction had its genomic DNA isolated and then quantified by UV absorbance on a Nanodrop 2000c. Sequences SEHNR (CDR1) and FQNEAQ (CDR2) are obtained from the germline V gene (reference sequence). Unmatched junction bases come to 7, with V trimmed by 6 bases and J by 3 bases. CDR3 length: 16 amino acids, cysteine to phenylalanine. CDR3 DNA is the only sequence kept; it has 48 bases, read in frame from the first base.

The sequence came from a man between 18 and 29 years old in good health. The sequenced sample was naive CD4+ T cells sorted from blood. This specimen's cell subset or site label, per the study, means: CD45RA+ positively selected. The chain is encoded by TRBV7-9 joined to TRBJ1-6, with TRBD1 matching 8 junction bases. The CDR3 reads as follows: CASRGGQGDYNSPLHF. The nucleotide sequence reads TGTGCCAGCAGAGGAGGACAGGGCGACTATAATTCACCCCTCCACTTT.